This record looks at one TCR beta chain sequence and its context. This clonotype was observed a single time. It lacks a known antigen. A much larger clone sits a single nucleotide away, making a read error possible. Looking up the germline V gene yields CDR1 MNHEY and CDR2 SVGAGI. From cysteine to phenylalanine, the CDR3 is 13 amino acids long. Kept here is only the CDR3 DNA, which spans 39 bases and is read in frame from base 1. The source of the sample is a study of blood T cells in healthy people across ages (dated by TCRdb to between 2014 and 2017). Concerning the study at large: Template switching captured roughly one uniquely barcoded TCR beta cDNA molecule per two T cells in model experiments. The study measured age-related changes in TCR beta repertoire diversity using deep sequencing normalized with unique cDNA molecular identifiers. The donors were split into four age groups: young (average 16 years), middle-aged (over 35), aged (62) and long-lived (approximately 89). To avoid experimental bias, donors of different ages were randomly spread across the sequencing lanes. Using the same blood draw, the study looked at two additional independent replicas of 1 million unique cDNA reads for two donors, one aged 18 to 29 and the other aged 80 or older. Points the paper makes about the study in general: There was a strong correlation between observed TCR beta diversity and the percentage of naive T cells measured by flow cytometry. Estimates of total diversity based on one million sequenced T cells were considered lower bounds and underestimates. Compared with the aged group, more naive CD4+ T cells, fewer expanded clones and increased TCR diversity were shown by the long-lived group, suggesting age selection. Because profiling used bulk unsorted PBMCs, naive and antigen-experienced compartments could not be compared conclusively. As age increased, observed TCR beta diversity per million T cells dropped in a roughly linear way, and a significant reduction was already evident by age 40. Because donor CMV infection status was unknown, age-related changes in expanded clonotypes were potentially confounded.

Donors were 39 systemically healthy Caucasian individuals from Russia aged 6 to 90 years. Ten milliliters of peripheral blood were drawn from each donor into EDTA-treated Vacutainer tubes. Ficoll-Paque density-gradient centrifugation was used to isolate PBMCs, with at least 6 million per sample. Total RNA, at least 5.5 micrograms per sample, was extracted from PBMCs with Trizol reagent. For every donor, an aliquot of PBMCs went through flow cytometry to measure the percentages of naive CD45RAhigh/CD27high T cells. Receptor libraries were prepared by 5' RACE. Sequencing was performed on an Illumina HiSeq 2500. A second PCR of roughly 6 to 12 cycles was run with a J-beta primer mix and a sample-barcoded 5' primer. Each TCR beta cDNA molecule received a unique molecular identifier from a template-switch 5' adaptor carrying 12 random nucleotides. At least 2.5 million CDR3-containing paired-end reads were obtained from each sample. First-strand cDNA was synthesized from all RNA with the Mint cDNA synthesis kit, primed by a TRBC-specific oligonucleotide. Following uracil-DNA glycosylase treatment, all cDNA underwent a first 18-cycle PCR with the universal primers M1SS and BC2_uni_R. From the authors' description of their analysis: Normalization of each sample was performed by random selection of 1 million high-quality reads, each carrying a distinct molecular identifier. Reads with shared molecular identifiers were discarded instead of being binned into consensus sequences. MiTCR, set to a Q25 quality threshold and the strictest error-elimination algorithm, was used for CDR3 identification, clonotype clustering and error correction. A nonparametric unseen species model using Euler transformation provided a lower-bound estimate of total TCR beta diversity. TCRdb's own reprocessing of the public reads used fastp at Q25 and MiXCR and kept productive beta chains. Under each unique CDR3 protein, matching rows form one entry showing the most common genes and DNA. The V and J calls, along with clone size, are taken from TCRdb and not from the paper's own processing. The sample data list hundreds of thousands of distinct CDR3 sequences, and around 41% of these were observed just once. The top ten clones comprise around 30% of the sample.

Material: blood. The chain was built from TRBV6-5 and TRBJ2-4; the D assignment is uncertain and may be TRBD1 or TRBD2, with 5 bases supporting each. The DNA end is more similar to TRBJ2-7, so the J call may be wrong. This TCR came from an older man in good health. The DNA sequence is given as TGTACCAGCAGACCAGGGAGAGGGTACGAGCAGTACTTC. Translated, it reads CTSRPGRGYEQYF.